This is a list of T cell receptor beta chains from one sample in a study of PD-L1 blockade in urothelial cancer. TCRdb keeps only in-frame clones here, not all; method: immunoSEQ multiplex PCR. The data contain some 80,000 clones, around four fifths of them singletons. The sequencing here drew on PBMCs, taken around atezolizumab (anti-PD-L1) treatment. The receptors were sampled from a man aged 35-49 years with urothelial cancer. Each CDR3 is given with its conserved first and last residue. A D gene is named only where the DNA matches it firmly. Only some rows state a clone size, as once, few, many or a class for expanded clones.

V gene	D gene	J gene	clone size	CDR3 DNA	CDR3 protein
TRBV30	TRBD1	TRBJ1-3	NA	TGTGCCTTATATACAGGGGGCTTCGGTGGAAACACCATATATTTT	CALYTGGFGGNTIYF
TRBV18	NA	TRBJ2-1	NA	TGTGCCAGCTCACCAGGCAGCAATGAGCAGTTCTTC	CASSPGSNEQFF
TRBV27	NA	TRBJ1-5	NA	TGTGCCAGCAGTTTCCGCCAGACGGGTCAGCCCCAGCATTTT	CASSFRQTGQPQHF
TRBV6-5	TRBD1	TRBJ1-2	NA	TGTGCCAGCACCGGACAGGGCCACTATGGCTACACCTTC	CASTGQGHYGYTF
TRBV5-4	TRBD1	TRBJ1-1	NA	TGTGCCAGCAGCTCAGGGGGTTTTGGGGACACTGAAGCTTTCTTT	CASSSGGFGDTEAFF
TRBV4-1	TRBD2	TRBJ2-1	NA	TGCGCCAGCAGCCCCGGACTAGCGGTCTACAATGAGCAGTTCTTC	CASSPGLAVYNEQFF
TRBV29-1	TRBD2	TRBJ2-1	NA	TGCAGCGTTGAAGTAGTTATAGCGGGAGCTTCAGTCAATGAGCAGTTCTTC	CSVEVVIAGASVNEQFF
TRBV28	NA	TRBJ1-5	NA	TGTGCCAGCAGTCCTTACAAAGAGGGCAATCAGCCCCAGCATTTT	CASSPYKEGNQPQHF
TRBV7-6	TRBD2	TRBJ2-3	once	TGTGCCAGCAGCTTAGTGGAGGTACTTGCGGGAGGGCCAAGCACAGATACGCAGTATTTT	CASSLVEVLAGGPSTDTQYF
TRBV7-8	TRBD1	TRBJ1-4	few	TGTGCCAGCAGCGCGTGGACAGGGGGCGGGGAAAAACTGTTTTTT	CASSAWTGGGEKLFF
TRBV28	NA	TRBJ2-3	once	TGTGCCAGCAGTCTGACAGATACGCAGTATTTT	CASSLTDTQYF
TRBV6-5	TRBD2	TRBJ2-3	once	TGTGCCAGCAGACAGGGACTAGCGGGCACAGATACGCAGTATTTT	CASRQGLAGTDTQYF
TRBV28	NA	TRBJ1-3	NA	TGTGCCAGCAGTTTCCTTGAGGGGAGGTCTGGAAACACCATATATTTT	CASSFLEGRSGNTIYF
TRBV5-1	TRBD1	TRBJ2-7	NA	TGCGCCAGCAGCTTGGGAACCGGGACAGCGGACTACGAGCAGTACTTC	CASSLGTGTADYEQYF
TRBV6-1	NA	TRBJ1-5	NA	TGTGCCACAGAGCGGTCAGGCAATCAGCCCCAGCATTTT	CATERSGNQPQHF
TRBV27	TRBD1	TRBJ2-7	NA	TGTGCCAGCAGTTTAGTCGGGACAGGCGAGCAGTACTTC	CASSLVGTGEQYF
TRBV18	TRBD1	TRBJ2-2	NA	TGTGCCAGCTCACCTCTAGGGACAGGGAACACCGGGGAGCTGTTTTTT	CASSPLGTGNTGELFF
TRBV30	NA	TRBJ1-2	NA	TGTGCCTGGTCTACAGAAGCTAACTATGGCTACACCTTC	CAWSTEANYGYTF
TRBV28	TRBD1	TRBJ2-1	NA	TGTGCCAGCAGTTTAGCAGGGACAGGGGGATTTGAGTTCTTC	CASSLAGTGGFEFF
TRBV27	TRBD2	TRBJ2-7	NA	TGTGCCAGCAGCCCAGGGATGGCCGGGACTAGCGCCTACGAGCAGTACTTC	CASSPGMAGTSAYEQYF
TRBV6-5	NA	TRBJ2-2	once	TGTGCCAGCAGTTACTCGCGGGGCGCCGGGGAGCTGTTTTTT	CASSYSRGAGELFF
TRBV6-6	NA	TRBJ1-5	NA	TGTGCCAGCAGATCCCCAGGAGGTAGCAATCAGCCCCAGCATTTT	CASRSPGGSNQPQHF
TRBV4-1	NA	TRBJ1-2	NA	TGCGCCAGCAGCCAAGTCGGGAACAGCCTATCAATTGTGGGCTACACCTTC	CASSQVGNSLSIVGYTF
TRBV29-1	NA	TRBJ2-7	NA	TGCAGCATCCGGGGGTCCTACGAGCAGTACTTC	CSIRGSYEQYF
TRBV5-1	TRBD1	TRBJ2-1	once	TGCGCCAGCAGCTTGGGGGACAGGTTATCCTACAATGAGCAGTTCTTC	CASSLGDRLSYNEQFF
TRBV5-6	NA	TRBJ1-1	NA	TGTGCCAGCAGGTACCGGGCGGGGGACACTGAAGCTTTCTTT	CASRYRAGDTEAFF
TRBV25-1	NA	TRBJ2-5	NA	TGTGCCAGCAGTCCGACAGTGAAGGAGACCCAGTACTTC	CASSPTVKETQYF
TRBV28	TRBD1	TRBJ2-2	NA	TGTGCCAGCAGCCACGGACAGGGAAACACCGGGGAGCTGTTTTTT	CASSHGQGNTGELFF
TRBV5-1	NA	TRBJ1-1	NA	TGCGCCAGCAGCCCTACCCCCAACACTGAAGCTTTCTTT	CASSPTPNTEAFF
TRBV7-7	TRBD1	TRBJ2-2	NA	TGTGCTAGCAGCGGGACAGGGGGAGCCGGGGAGCTGTTTTTT	CASSGTGGAGELFF
TRBV28	NA	TRBJ2-7	NA	TGTGCCAGCAGCCAATTCCGGGACTTTGCCTACGAGCAGTACTTC	CASSQFRDFAYEQYF
TRBV9	TRBD2	TRBJ2-1	NA	TGTGCCAGCACCGAGACGGCGGGAGAGGTCAATGAGCAGTTCTTC	CASTETAGEVNEQFF
TRBV7-6	TRBD1	TRBJ1-5	few	TGTGCCAGCAGCCCTGGACAGGGGGCATCAGGGTATCAGCCCCAGCATTTT	CASSPGQGASGYQPQHF
TRBV15	NA	TRBJ2-2	few	TGTGCCACCAGCAGAGATCCGATTAGGGCGGGGAGCGGGGAGCTGTTTTTT	CATSRDPIRAGSGELFF
TRBV7-2	TRBD1	TRBJ2-1	NA	TGTGCCAGCAGCCCAAAGACAGGGAACAATGAGCAGTTCTTC	CASSPKTGNNEQFF
TRBV4-1	NA	TRBJ1-4	NA	TGCGCCAGCAAATATGAACAGTCAAATGAAAAACTGTTTTTT	CASKYEQSNEKLFF
TRBV19	NA	TRBJ1-5	NA	TGTGCCACTTCCCCGCGCAGGGGCAATCAGCCCCAGCATTTT	CATSPRRGNQPQHF
TRBV4-2	NA	TRBJ1-5	NA	TGTGCCAGCAGCCAGCGGGGCGCGGGGGATAATCAGCCCCAGCATTTT	CASSQRGAGDNQPQHF
TRBV11-2	NA	TRBJ2-7	NA	TGTGCCAGCAGCTGGGGCACCGGGGGCGAGCAGTACTTC	CASSWGTGGEQYF
TRBV30	TRBD1	TRBJ2-7	NA	TGTGCCTGGGGGTTACAGGGGGCCCGTTACGAGCAGTACTTC	CAWGLQGARYEQYF
TRBV18	NA	TRBJ1-3	NA	TGTGCCAGCTCACCCGACAGCTCTGGAAACACCATATATTTT	CASSPDSSGNTIYF
TRBV13	TRBD1	TRBJ2-7	NA	TGTGCCAGCAGCCCACCTCCGACAGGGGGCAACGAGCAGTACTTC	CASSPPPTGGNEQYF
TRBV4-2	NA	TRBJ2-2	NA	TGTGCCAGCAGACAAGCGGCTGTTGGGGCTAACACCGGGGAGCTGTTTTTT	CASRQAAVGANTGELFF
TRBV7-9	TRBD2	TRBJ2-1	NA	TGTGCCAGCAGCCCAAGGACAGGGACTAGCGTCGGAGGTGAGCAGTTCTTC	CASSPRTGTSVGGEQFF
TRBV15	TRBD2	TRBJ2-2	NA	TGTGCCACCAGCAGAGATTCGGGACTAGCGGCGAACACCGGGGAGCTGTTTTTT	CATSRDSGLAANTGELFF
TRBV7-9	TRBD1	TRBJ2-2	once	TGTGCCAGCAGCAACACAGGGGGCAGAACCGGGGAGCTGTTTTTT	CASSNTGGRTGELFF
TRBV5-1	NA	TRBJ1-3	NA	TGCGCCAGCAGCTTGGCTCGACAGGAACTACGTTTCAACACCATATATTTT	CASSLARQELRFNTIYF
TRBV10-3	TRBD1	TRBJ2-7	NA	TGTGCCATCTCCCCCCGGGACAGGGGAGGTGACGAGCAGTACTTC	CAISPRDRGGDEQYF
TRBV19	TRBD2	TRBJ2-2	NA	TGTGCCAGTAGTAGCCGGTCTAGCGGGATCGCCGGGGAGCTGTTTTTT	CASSSRSSGIAGELFF
TRBV29-1	NA	TRBJ1-2	NA	TGCAGCCTCTGGGGGGACGGGGGCTATGGCTACACCTTC	CSLWGDGGYGYTF
TRBV9	TRBD2	TRBJ2-1	NA	TGTGCCAGCAGCGGGGGACTAGCCGAAAATGAGCAGTTCTTC	CASSGGLAENEQFF
TRBV30	NA	TRBJ1-5	NA	TGTGCCTGGGCCAGGGGAAGGGATCAGCCCCAGCATTTT	CAWARGRDQPQHF
TRBV20-1	NA	TRBJ1-1	NA	TGCAGTGCCCGGACTGAAGCTTTCTTT	CSARTEAFF
TRBV4-1	NA	TRBJ1-2	few	TGCGCCAGCAGCCCGAAGTATGAGAACCTCTATGGCTACACCTTC	CASSPKYENLYGYTF
TRBV11-2	NA	TRBJ2-2	NA	TGTGCCAGCAGCTTAGTCGGGGGAAACACCGGGGAGCTGTTTTTT	CASSLVGGNTGELFF